This TCR beta chain was sequenced in a study of control samples from healthy donors and cancer patients. Here immunoSEQ multiplex PCR was the method, and the copy in TCRdb shows in-frame clones only, minus some. The sample holds 120,000 to 150,000 clones, around 94% seen once. Sequencing was carried out using blood. The origin of this receptor is a man in his forties in good health.

Here the CDR3 reads CASSPVSNQPQHF. CDR3 DNA sequence: TGTGCCAGCAGCCCCGTAAGCAATCAGCCCCAGCATTTT. This chain uses TRBV3-1 (or the pseudogene TRBV3-2) with TRBJ1-5; no definite D call. V lost 4 bases and J lost 1, with 5 bases in between. Germline assignment: CDR1 LGHDT and CDR2 YNNKEL (reference sequence). The CDR3 is 13 amino acids.